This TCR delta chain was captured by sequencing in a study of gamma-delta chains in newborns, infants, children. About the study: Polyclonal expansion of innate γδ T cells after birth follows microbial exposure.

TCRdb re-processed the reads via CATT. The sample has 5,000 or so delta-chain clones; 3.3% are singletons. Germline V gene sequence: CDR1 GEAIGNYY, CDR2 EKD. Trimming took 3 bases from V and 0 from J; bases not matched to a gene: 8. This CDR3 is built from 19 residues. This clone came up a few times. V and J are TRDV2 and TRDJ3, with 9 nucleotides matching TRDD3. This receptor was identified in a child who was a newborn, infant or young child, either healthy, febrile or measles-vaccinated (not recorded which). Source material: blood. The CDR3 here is CACDYTGGPSSWDTRQMFF. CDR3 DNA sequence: TGTGCCTGTGACTATACTGGGGGACCAAGCTCCTGGGACACCCGACAGATGTTTTTC.